This T cell receptor beta chain derives from a study of identical twins. Points from the study as a whole: Analyses of zero insertions could be partly confounded by invariant MAIT and iNKT cells. Interpretation of the results relied on cross-sectional statistical analysis and not on following the same donors.

V gave up 3 bases and J gave up 9 bases, with 12 bases separating them. The CDR3 consists of 13 residues. Germline CDR1 reads SGHAT; CDR2 reads FQNNGV. Unique molecular identifiers were present on the cDNA, which also gained a universal primer site by template switching. Each CDR3 protein gets one entry after TCRdb re-called the 5' RACE reads with MiXCR. The table has fewer than 550,000 distinct CDR3 sequences, 14% seen once. This clonotype has more than one count but fewer than ten. The target antigen is unknown. These data are also associated with another study on yellow fever vaccine responses in identical twins. From that study: Reported findings indicate that twins' vaccine T cell responses seemed partially convergent, partially personalized.

The chain links TRBV11-2 to TRBJ2-1; D not resolved. This clonotype was sampled from a woman younger than 35 in good health. The sequencing input was CD4+ T cells sorted from blood. CDR3 in amino acids: CASSFRQALEQFF. The CDR3 DNA sequence: TGTGCCAGCAGCTTTCGGCAGGCTCTTGAGCAGTTCTTC.